The clone carrying this TCR beta chain was seen more than once but under ten times. The antigen remains unidentified. The CDR3 has 14 residues. The V end lost 6 bases, the J end lost 1 base, and 11 bases lay between the germline ends. Every participating donor contributed roughly 10 milliliters of peripheral blood through a draw. The data stem from a study of blood T cells in healthy people across ages. The study, taken as a whole, reports: Researchers report that TCR beta diversity correlated strongly with naive T cell percentage. Whereas aged donors had fewer naive CD4+ cells, long-lived donors had more of them and higher diversity.

It was with a sample-barcoded 5' primer and a J-beta primer mix that a second PCR of about 6 to 12 cycles was run. Tagging of each cDNA molecule was performed by a template-switch adaptor with 12 random nucleotides. TCRdb re-called the 5' RACE reads with MiXCR, one entry per CDR3 protein. The sample lists approximately 940,000 distinct CDR3 sequences, about 48% occurring once. The V call is TRBV12-3 or TRBV12-4, the J call TRBJ2-3; tentative D call: TRBD2 (6 bases). Material: blood. This sequence was found in a young man in good health. The CDR3 nucleotides are TGTGCCAGCAGGTTGACTAGAGGCACAGATACGCAGTATTTT. This gives the protein CASRLTRGTDTQYF.